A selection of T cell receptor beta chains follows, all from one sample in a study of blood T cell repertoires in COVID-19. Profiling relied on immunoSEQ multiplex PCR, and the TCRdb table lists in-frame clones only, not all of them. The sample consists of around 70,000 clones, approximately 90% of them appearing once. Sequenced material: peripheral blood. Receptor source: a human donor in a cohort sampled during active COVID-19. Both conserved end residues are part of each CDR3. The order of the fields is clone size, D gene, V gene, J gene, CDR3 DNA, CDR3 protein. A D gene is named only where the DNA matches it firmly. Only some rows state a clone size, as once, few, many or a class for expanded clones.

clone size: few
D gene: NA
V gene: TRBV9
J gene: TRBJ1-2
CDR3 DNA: TGTGCCAGCAGCGTTGACGGGGAAGGATTCTATGGCTACACCTTC
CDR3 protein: CASSVDGEGFYGYTF

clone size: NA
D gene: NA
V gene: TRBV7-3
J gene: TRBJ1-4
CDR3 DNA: TGTGCCAGCAGCTACCTCGGACCGGAGGGTGATGAAAAACTGTTTTTT
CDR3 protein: CASSYLGPEGDEKLFF

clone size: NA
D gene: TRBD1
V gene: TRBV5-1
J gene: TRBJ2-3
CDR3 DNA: TGCGCCAGCAGCCGGACCGGGACAGGGGACCGTACGCAGTATTTT
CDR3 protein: CASSRTGTGDRTQYF

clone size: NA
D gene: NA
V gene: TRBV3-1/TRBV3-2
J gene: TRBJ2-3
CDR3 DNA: TGTGCCAGCAGCCCTTCTAGCGCTACGCAGTATTTT
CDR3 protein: CASSPSSATQYF

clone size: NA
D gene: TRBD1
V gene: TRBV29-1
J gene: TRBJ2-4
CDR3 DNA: TGCAGCGTTGAGCCTCAGGGGGCGAACATTCAGTACTTC
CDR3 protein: CSVEPQGANIQYF

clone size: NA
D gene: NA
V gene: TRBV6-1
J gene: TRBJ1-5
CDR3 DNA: TGTGCCAGCAGTGAAGTGGCGGCAAGACCCCAGCATTTT
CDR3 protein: CASSEVAARPQHF

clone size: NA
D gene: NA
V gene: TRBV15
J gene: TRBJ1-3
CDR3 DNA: TGTGCCACCAGCAGAGATCAAGGGACAGGAAACACCATATATTTT
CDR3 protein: CATSRDQGTGNTIYF

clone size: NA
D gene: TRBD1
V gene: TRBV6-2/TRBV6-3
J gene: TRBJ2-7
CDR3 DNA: TGTGCCAGCAGTTACGAGGACAGGAGAATATACGAGCAGTACTTC
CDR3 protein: CASSYEDRRIYEQYF

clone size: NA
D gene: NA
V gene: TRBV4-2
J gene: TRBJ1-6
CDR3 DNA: TGTGCCAGCAGCCAAGTTCAGGGGATGGGGAATTCACCCCTCCACTTT
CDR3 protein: CASSQVQGMGNSPLHF

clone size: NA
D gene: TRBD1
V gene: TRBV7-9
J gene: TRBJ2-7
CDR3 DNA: TGTGCCAGCAGCGCCCGAGACAGGGGCCCCTACGAGCAGTACTTC
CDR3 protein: CASSARDRGPYEQYF

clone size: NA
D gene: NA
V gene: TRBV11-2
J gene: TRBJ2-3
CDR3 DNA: TGTGCCAGCAGCTTAGAGGGGCGGGGTGGCACAGATACGCAGTATTTT
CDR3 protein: CASSLEGRGGTDTQYF